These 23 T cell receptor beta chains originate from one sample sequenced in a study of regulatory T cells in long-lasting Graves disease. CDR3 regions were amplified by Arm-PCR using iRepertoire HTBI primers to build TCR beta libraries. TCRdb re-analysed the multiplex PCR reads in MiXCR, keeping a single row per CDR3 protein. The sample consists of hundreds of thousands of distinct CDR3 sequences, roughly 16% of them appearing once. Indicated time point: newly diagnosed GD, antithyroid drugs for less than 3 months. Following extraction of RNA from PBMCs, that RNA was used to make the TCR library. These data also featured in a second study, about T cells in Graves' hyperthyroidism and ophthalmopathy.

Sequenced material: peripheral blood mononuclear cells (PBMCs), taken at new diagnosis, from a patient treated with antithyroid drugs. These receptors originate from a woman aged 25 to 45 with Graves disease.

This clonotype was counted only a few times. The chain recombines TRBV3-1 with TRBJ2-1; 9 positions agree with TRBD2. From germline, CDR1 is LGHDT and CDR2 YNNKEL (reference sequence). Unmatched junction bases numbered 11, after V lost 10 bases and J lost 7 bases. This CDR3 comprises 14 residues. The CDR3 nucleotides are TGTGCCACAAGCGCCGGGACTAGCTCTAATGAGCAGTTCTTC. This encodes CATSAGTSSNEQFF.

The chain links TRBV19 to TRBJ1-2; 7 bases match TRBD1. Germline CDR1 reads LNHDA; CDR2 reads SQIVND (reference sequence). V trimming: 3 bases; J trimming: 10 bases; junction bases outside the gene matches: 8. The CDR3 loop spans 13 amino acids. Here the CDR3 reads CASSIRTGWNYTF. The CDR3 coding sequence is TGTGCCAGTAGTATTAGGACAGGATGGAACTACACCTTC. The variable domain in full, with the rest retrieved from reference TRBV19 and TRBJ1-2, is DGGITQSPKYLFRKEGQNVTLSCEQNLNHDAMYWYRQDPGQGLRLIYYSQIVNDFQKGDIAEGYSVSREKKESFPLTVTSAQKNPTAFYLCASSIRTGWNYTFGSGTRLTVV.

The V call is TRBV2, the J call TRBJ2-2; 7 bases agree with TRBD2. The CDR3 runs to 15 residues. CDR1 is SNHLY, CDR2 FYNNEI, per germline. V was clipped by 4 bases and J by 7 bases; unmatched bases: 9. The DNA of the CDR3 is TGTGCCAGCAGTGTCCTCGGACTAGTGGGCGGGGAGCTGTTTTTT. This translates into CASSVLGLVGGELFF.

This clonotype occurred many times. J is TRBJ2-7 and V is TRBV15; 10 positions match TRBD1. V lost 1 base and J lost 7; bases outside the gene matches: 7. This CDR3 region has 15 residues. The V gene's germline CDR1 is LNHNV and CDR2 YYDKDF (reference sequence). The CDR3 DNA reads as TGTGCCACCAGCAGAGTCGGGACAGGGGATGAGGAGCAGTACTTC. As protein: CATSRVGTGDEEQYF.

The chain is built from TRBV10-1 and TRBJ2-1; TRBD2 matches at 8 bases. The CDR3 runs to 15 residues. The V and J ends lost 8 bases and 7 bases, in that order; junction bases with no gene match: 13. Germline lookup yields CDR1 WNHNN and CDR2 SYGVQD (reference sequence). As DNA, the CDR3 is TGCGCCAGCGGCCCCAGGGCGGGAGGTCGTAATGAGCAGTTCTTC. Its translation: CASGPRAGGRNEQFF.

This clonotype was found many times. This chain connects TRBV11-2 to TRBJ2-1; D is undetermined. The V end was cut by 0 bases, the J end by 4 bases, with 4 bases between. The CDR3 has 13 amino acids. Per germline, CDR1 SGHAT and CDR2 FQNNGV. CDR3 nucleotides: TGTGCCAGCAGCTTAGAACCTTACAATGAGCAGTTCTTC. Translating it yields CASSLEPYNEQFF.

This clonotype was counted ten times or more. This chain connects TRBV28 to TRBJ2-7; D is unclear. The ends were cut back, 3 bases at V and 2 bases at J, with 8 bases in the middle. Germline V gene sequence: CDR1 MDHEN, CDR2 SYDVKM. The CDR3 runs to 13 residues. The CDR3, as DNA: TGTGCCAGCAGTTTGAGGACCGCCTACGAGCAGTACTTC. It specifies CASSLRTAYEQYF.

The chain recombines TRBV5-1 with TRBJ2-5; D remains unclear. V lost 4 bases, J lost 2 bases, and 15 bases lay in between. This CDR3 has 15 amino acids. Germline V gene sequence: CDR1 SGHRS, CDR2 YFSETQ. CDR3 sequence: CASSGGTLEQETQYF. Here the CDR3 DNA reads TGCGCCAGCAGCGGTGGCACGCTAGAACAAGAGACCCAGTACTTC.

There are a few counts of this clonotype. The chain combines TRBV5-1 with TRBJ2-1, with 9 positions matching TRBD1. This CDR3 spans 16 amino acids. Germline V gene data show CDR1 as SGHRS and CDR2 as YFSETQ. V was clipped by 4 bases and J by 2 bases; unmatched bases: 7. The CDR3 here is CASSIPGQGPYNEQFF. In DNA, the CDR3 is TGCGCCAGCAGCATCCCGGGACAGGGCCCCTACAATGAGCAGTTCTTC.

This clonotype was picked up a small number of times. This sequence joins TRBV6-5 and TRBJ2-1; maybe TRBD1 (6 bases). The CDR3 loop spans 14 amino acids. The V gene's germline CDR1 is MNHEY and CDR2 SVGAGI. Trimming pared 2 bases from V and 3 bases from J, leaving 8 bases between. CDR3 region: CASSYEGVYNEQFF. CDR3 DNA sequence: TGTGCCAGCAGTTACGAGGGGGTCTACAATGAGCAGTTCTTC.

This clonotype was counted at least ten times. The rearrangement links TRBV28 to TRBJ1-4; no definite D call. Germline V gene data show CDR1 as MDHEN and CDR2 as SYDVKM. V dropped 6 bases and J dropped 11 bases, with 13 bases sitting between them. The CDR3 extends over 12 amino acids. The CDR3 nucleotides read TGTGCCAGCAGACCCGGCGCGGCCAAACTGTTTTTT. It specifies CASRPGAAKLFF.

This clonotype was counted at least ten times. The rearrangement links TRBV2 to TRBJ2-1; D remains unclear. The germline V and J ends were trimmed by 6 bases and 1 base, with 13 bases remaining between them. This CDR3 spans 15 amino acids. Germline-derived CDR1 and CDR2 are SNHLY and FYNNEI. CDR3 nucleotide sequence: TGTGCCAGCAGGGGATGGACGCGGTCCTACAATGAGCAGTTCTTC. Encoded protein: CASRGWTRSYNEQFF.

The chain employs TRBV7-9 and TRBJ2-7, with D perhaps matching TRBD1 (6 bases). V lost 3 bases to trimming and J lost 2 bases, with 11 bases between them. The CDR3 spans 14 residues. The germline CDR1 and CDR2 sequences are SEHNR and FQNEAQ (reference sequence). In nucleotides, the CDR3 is TGTGCCAGCAGCTTTTCGACAGGCCCCTACGAGCAGTACTTC. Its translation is CASSFSTGPYEQYF.

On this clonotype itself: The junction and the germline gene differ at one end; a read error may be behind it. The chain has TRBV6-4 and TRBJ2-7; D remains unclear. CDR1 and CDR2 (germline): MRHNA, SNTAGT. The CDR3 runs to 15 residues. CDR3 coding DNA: TGTGCCAGCGGTGACTCCCCGGTCCCCACCGCCGAGCAGTACTTC. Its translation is CASGDSPVPTAEQYF.

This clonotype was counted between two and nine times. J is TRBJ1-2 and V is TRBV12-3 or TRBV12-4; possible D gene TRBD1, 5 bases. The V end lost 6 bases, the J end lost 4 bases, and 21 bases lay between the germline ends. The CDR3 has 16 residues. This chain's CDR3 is CASSPPQERDLYGYTF. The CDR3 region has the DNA TGTGCCAGCAGCCCACCCCAAGAAAGGGACCTCTATGGCTACACCTTC.

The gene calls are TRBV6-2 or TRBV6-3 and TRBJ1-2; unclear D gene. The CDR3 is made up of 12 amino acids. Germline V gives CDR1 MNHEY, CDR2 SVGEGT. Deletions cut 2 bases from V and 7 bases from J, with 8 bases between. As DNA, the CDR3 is TGTGCCAGCAGTTACCCAAAGCCTGGCTACACCTTC. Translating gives CASSYPKPGYTF.

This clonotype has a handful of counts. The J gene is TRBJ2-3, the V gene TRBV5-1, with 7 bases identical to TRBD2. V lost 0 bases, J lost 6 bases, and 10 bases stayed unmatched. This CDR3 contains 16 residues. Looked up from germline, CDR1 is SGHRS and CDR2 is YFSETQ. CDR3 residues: CASSLAIGGSRDTQYF. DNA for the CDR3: TGCGCCAGCAGCTTGGCCATTGGCGGGAGTCGGGATACGCAGTATTTT. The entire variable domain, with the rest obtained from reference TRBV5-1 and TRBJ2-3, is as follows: KAGVTQTPRYLIKTRGQQVTLSCSPISGHRSVSWYQQTPGQGLQFLFEYFSETQRNKGNFPGRFSGRQFSNSRSEMNVSTLELGDSALYLCASSLAIGGSRDTQYFGPGTRLTVL.

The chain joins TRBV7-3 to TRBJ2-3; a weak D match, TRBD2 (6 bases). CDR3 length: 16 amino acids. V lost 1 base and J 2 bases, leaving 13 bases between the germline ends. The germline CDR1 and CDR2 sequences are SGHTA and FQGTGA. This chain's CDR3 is CASSLNGRTLTDTQYF. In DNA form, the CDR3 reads TGTGCCAGCAGCTTAAACGGGAGAACTCTCACAGATACGCAGTATTTT.

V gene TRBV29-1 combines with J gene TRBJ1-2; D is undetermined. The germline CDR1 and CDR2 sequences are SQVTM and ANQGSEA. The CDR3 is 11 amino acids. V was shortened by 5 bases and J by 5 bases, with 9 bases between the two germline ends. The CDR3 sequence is CSVRQAYGYTF. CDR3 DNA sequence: TGCAGCGTTCGCCAGGCTTATGGCTACACCTTC.

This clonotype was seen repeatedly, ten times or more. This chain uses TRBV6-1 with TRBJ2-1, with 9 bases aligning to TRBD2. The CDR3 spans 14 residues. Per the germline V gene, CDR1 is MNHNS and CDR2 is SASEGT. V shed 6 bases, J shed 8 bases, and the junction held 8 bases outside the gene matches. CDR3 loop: CASRMTSGPDEQFF. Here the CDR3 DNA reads TGTGCCAGCAGGATGACTAGCGGCCCAGATGAGCAGTTCTTC.

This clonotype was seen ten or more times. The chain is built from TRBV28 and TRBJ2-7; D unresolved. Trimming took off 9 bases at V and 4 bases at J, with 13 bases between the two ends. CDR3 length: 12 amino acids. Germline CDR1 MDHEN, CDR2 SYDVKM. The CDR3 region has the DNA TGTGCCAGTAGACCCGCCCTATACGAGCAGTACTTC. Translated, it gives CASRPALYEQYF.

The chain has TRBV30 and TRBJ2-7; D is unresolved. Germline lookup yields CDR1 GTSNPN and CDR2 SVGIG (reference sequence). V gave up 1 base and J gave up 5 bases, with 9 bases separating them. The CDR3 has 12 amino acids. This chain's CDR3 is CAWSEGSNEQYF. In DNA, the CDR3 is TGTGCCTGGAGTGAAGGGTCTAACGAGCAGTACTTC.

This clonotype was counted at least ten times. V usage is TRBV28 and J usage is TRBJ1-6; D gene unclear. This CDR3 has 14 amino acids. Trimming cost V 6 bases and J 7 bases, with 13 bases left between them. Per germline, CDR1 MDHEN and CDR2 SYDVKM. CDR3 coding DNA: TGTGCCAGCAGCCCGACGTCTTTCAATTCACCCCTCCACTTT. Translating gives CASSPTSFNSPLHF.